A single sample gave rise to the 32 T cell receptor beta chains below, sequenced in a study of blood T cell repertoires in COVID-19. The method was immunoSEQ multiplex PCR; TCRdb's version includes in-frame clones alone and lacks a portion of them. The sample includes around 470,000 clones, approximately 89% seen only once; the top ten take approximately 0.9%. The sequencing sample was made of peripheral blood. These receptors were obtained from a man aged 18 to 30 with COVID-19, enrolled during active disease.

The V call is TRBV6-1, the J call TRBJ1-4; D is undetermined. The length of the CDR3 is 13 residues. From germline, CDR1 is MNHNS and CDR2 SASEGT. Trimming left V 3 bases short and J 7 bases short, with 9 bases between. The CDR3 DNA reads as TGTGCCAGCAGTGAGGGCCCCGGTGAAAAACTGTTTTTT. Translation: CASSEGPGEKLFF.

The chain uses TRBV2 and TRBJ2-1; no clear D. Germline V lookup: CDR1 SNHLY, CDR2 FYNNEI. CDR3 length equals 15 residues. Trimming left V 3 bases short and J 6 bases short, with 15 bases between. The CDR3 loop is CASSDMLPAGNEQFF. CDR3 coding DNA: TGTGCCAGCAGTGATATGCTACCTGCCGGCAATGAGCAGTTCTTC.

This clone was seen once. At the DNA level, this CDR3 is encoded by other sequences in the same sample as well. The CDR3 is CASSLGQSYEQYF. DNA of the CDR3: TGTGCCAGCAGTTTGGGCCAGTCCTACGAGCAGTACTTC. The rearrangement joins TRBV12-3 or TRBV12-4 to TRBJ2-7; D gene uncertain. CDR3 size: 13 residues. Trimming stripped 3 bases from V and 1 base from J, with 7 bases between.

The V gene is TRBV3-1 (or the pseudogene TRBV3-2), the J gene TRBJ2-3, with D uncertain. The CDR3 covers 13 residues. The V end lost 3 bases, the J end lost 5 bases, and 9 bases lay between the germline ends. Per the germline V gene, CDR1 is LGHDT and CDR2 is YNNKEL (reference sequence). The CDR3 here is CASSQVRLDTQYF. Written as DNA, the CDR3 is TGTGCCAGCAGCCAGGTTAGATTAGATACGCAGTATTTT.

J is TRBJ2-7 and V is TRBV12-3 or TRBV12-4; D might be TRBD2 (7 bases). V was pared by 6 bases and J by 7 bases, with 16 bases between. The CDR3 is 13 amino acids. The CDR3 spells CASRLQGTMEQYF. The CDR3 DNA is TGTGCCAGCAGACTTCAGGGGACTATGGAGCAGTACTTC.

J is TRBJ1-1 and V is TRBV4-2; D possibly corresponds to TRBD1 (5 bases). Trimming removed 3 bases at V and 5 bases at J, with 16 bases between. Germline loops: CDR1 LGHNA, CDR2 YNFKEQ. The CDR3 consists of 15 residues. The CDR3 loop is CASSQGGQGDTEAFF. The CDR3 DNA is TGTGCCAGCAGCCAGGGCGGTCAGGGCGATACTGAAGCTTTCTTT.

The rearrangement joins TRBV7-9 to TRBJ1-2, with D possibly TRBD1 on 5 matching bases. Germline V gene data show CDR1 as SEHNR and CDR2 as FQNEAQ (reference sequence). V lost 0 bases to trimming and J lost 4 bases, with 12 bases between them. This CDR3 spans 15 amino acids. As DNA, the CDR3 is TGTGCCAGCAGCTTAGCCCCGACAGAGTCCTATGGCTACACCTTC. It translates to CASSLAPTESYGYTF.

The chain links TRBV10-3 to TRBJ2-1; TRBD2 matches at 8 bases. Unmatched junction bases numbered 3, after V lost 8 bases and J lost 0 bases. The CDR3 has 14 amino acids. CDR1 and CDR2 (germline): ENHRY, SYGVKD. The DNA of the CDR3 is TGTGCCATCGGGAGCGGGGGCTCCTACAATGAGCAGTTCTTC. Translating it yields CAIGSGGSYNEQFF.

The chain is built from TRBV18 and TRBJ1-5, with a weak D call TRBD1 (5 bases). Germline V gene lookup returns CDR1 KGHSH and CDR2 LQKENI. V gave up 3 bases and J gave up 6 bases, with 15 bases separating them. The CDR3 spans 15 residues. The CDR3 sequence is CASSPVEGKSQPQHF. The CDR3 DNA reads as TGTGCCAGCTCACCGGTGGAGGGGAAATCTCAGCCCCAGCATTTT. The full variable domain, in which reference TRBV18 and TRBJ1-5 provide the parts outside the CDR3, is NAGVMQNPRHLVRRRGQEARLRCSPMKGHSHVYWYRQLPEEGLKFMVYLQKENIIDESGMPKERFSAEFPKEGPSILRIQQVVRGDSAAYFCASSPVEGKSQPQHFGDGTRLSIL.

This rearrangement joins TRBV7-9 to TRBJ2-7; D is ambiguous. V was cut by 5 bases and J by 7 bases, with 12 bases left in between. CDR3 size: 12 residues. Per germline, CDR1 SEHNR and CDR2 FQNEAQ (reference sequence). CDR3 amino acids: CASSPGSWEQYF. CDR3 nucleotide sequence: TGTGCCAGCAGCCCCGGGTCCTGGGAGCAGTACTTC.

This rearrangement joins TRBV11-3 to TRBJ2-7; TRBD2 agrees at 8 bases. The CDR3 length is 15 residues. CDR1 SGHNT and CDR2 YENEEA come from the germline V gene. The junction had 4 bases not matched to a gene; V was cut back by 3 bases and J by 0 bases. CDR3 coding DNA: TGTGCCAGCAGCTTCTCCCTAGCGGGCTCCTACGAGCAGTACTTC. Translating it yields CASSFSLAGSYEQYF. Using reference TRBV11-3 and TRBJ2-7 for the parts outside the CDR3, the full variable domain is EAGVVQSPRYKIIEKKQPVAFWCNPISGHNTLYWYLQNLGQGPELLIRYENEEAVDDSQLPKDRFSAERLKGVDSTLKIQPAELGDSAVYLCASSFSLAGSYEQYFGPGTRLTVT.

This clone was counted a few times. The rearrangement links TRBV5-4 to TRBJ2-2, with D tentatively TRBD1 (6 bases). The CDR3 runs to 14 residues. Trimming removed 5 bases from V and 4 bases from J, with 12 bases in between. CDR1 and CDR2 (germline): SGHNT, YYREEE (reference sequence). For the CDR3, the DNA is TGTGCCAGCAGGAACAGGGTTGGCACCGGGGAGCTGTTTTTT. Its protein is CASRNRVGTGELFF.

J is TRBJ2-5 and V is TRBV20-1; D unclear. The germline V gene has CDR1 DFQATT and CDR2 SNEGSKA (reference sequence). Trimming stripped 7 bases from V and 5 bases from J, with 11 bases between. CDR3 length: 11 amino acids. The CDR3 DNA follows: TGCAGTGTGTCGACTTCGGAGACCCAGTACTTC. Translating it yields CSVSTSETQYF.

The V and J genes are TRBV25-1 and TRBJ1-1; tentatively, D is TRBD1 (5 bases). Germline values: CDR1 MGHDK, CDR2 SYGVNS. V shed 6 bases and J shed 0 bases, with 8 bases lying between them. The CDR3 extends over 13 amino acids. Written as DNA, the CDR3 is TGTGCCAGCAGCGACAGACTGAACACTGAAGCTTTCTTT. The encoded protein is CASSDRLNTEAFF.

The chain joins TRBV5-4 to TRBJ2-5; the D gene is possibly TRBD2 (5 bases). In germline, CDR1 is SGHNT, CDR2 YYREEE (reference sequence). This CDR3 region has 13 residues. CDR3 loop: CLYRGLGQETQYF. As DNA, the CDR3 is TGTCTGTACCGGGGTCTTGGGCAAGAGACCCAGTACTTC.

The V gene is TRBV2, the J gene TRBJ2-2; TRBD1 agrees at 8 bases. The J segment lost 5 bases and the V segment lost 1 base, leaving 6 bases of the junction unmatched. This CDR3 region has 16 residues. The germline gives CDR1 SNHLY, CDR2 FYNNEI. CDR3 sequence: CASSEVTTGVTGELFF. The CDR3 DNA reads TGTGCCAGCAGTGAAGTTACGACAGGGGTGACCGGGGAGCTGTTTTTT.

The chain links TRBV7-8 to TRBJ1-1; D is perhaps TRBD1 (5 bases). The germline V and J ends were trimmed by 5 bases and 10 bases, with 14 bases remaining between them. The CDR3 is 12 amino acids. CDR1 and CDR2 from the germline V gene are SGHVS and FQNEAQ. The CDR3 reads CASSGNRRGAFF. The CDR3 DNA sequence: TGTGCCAGCAGCGGCAACAGGAGGGGAGCTTTCTTT.

This chain joins TRBV7-9 and TRBJ2-7; 10 bases map to TRBD2. J was trimmed by 3 bases and V by 5 bases; bases with no gene match: 4. The CDR3 covers 14 residues. In germline, CDR1 is SEHNR, CDR2 FQNEAQ (reference sequence). The DNA for the CDR3 is TGTGCCAGCAGCGAGGGACTAGCGATCTACGAGCAGTACTTC. It is translated as CASSEGLAIYEQYF. Combining the CDR3 with reference TRBV7-9 and TRBJ2-7 gives the whole variable domain DTGVSQNPRHKITKRGQNVTFRCDPISEHNRLYWYRQTLGQGPEFLTYFQNEAQLEKSRLLSDRFSAERPKGSFSTLEIQRTEQGDSAMYLCASSEGLAIYEQYFGPGTRLTVT.

The chain links TRBV19 to TRBJ2-7; TRBD1 matches at 10 bases. The CDR3 is 16 amino acids. Germline trimming cut 5 bases from V and 4 bases from J; bases unmatched to any gene: 11. Per the germline V gene, CDR1 is LNHDA and CDR2 is SQIVND (reference sequence). Here the CDR3 reads CASSSGQGTGAYEQYF. CDR3 nucleotides: TGTGCCAGTAGTTCGGGACAGGGGACGGGGGCTTACGAGCAGTACTTC.

The rearrangement joins TRBV5-4 to TRBJ1-6; D might be TRBD1 (6 bases). This CDR3 has 17 amino acids. The V end lost 0 bases, the J end lost 1 base, and 11 bases lay between the germline ends. The germline CDR1 and CDR2 sequences are SGHNT and YYREEE (reference sequence). CDR3 protein: CASSLGQVRSYNSPLHF. DNA of the CDR3: TGTGCCAGCAGCTTGGGACAGGTTCGATCCTATAATTCACCCCTCCACTTT.

This clone was counted once. The CDR3 protein is CASSLTPGGDTGELFF. The CDR3 DNA sequence: TGTGCCAGCAGCTTGACTCCGGGAGGGGACACCGGGGAGCTGTTTTTT. The V call is TRBV5-6, the J call TRBJ2-2, with 8 bases lining up with TRBD2. Per germline, CDR1 SGHDT and CDR2 YYEEEE. V lost 1 base, J lost 3 bases, and 5 bases stayed unmatched. This CDR3 has 16 residues.

The chain is built from TRBV5-4 and TRBJ2-2, with 7 positions matching TRBD1. The V gene end was trimmed by 3 bases and the J gene end by 4 bases; junction bases not matched to a gene: 6. Germline V gives CDR1 SGHNT, CDR2 YYREEE (reference sequence). The CDR3 runs 15 residues. In nucleotides, the CDR3 is TGTGCCAGCAGCTCTGGACAGGATTCCACCGGGGAGCTGTTTTTT. It translates to CASSSGQDSTGELFF.

About this clone: The identical CDR3 is also encoded by other nucleotide sequences in the sample. The chain joins TRBV5-1 to TRBJ1-1, with a possible D match to TRBD1 (5 bases). Trimming shortened V by 0 bases and J by 2 bases, and 5 bases separated the two germline ends. The CDR3 length is 13 residues. CDR1 is SGHRS, CDR2 YFSETQ, per germline. This CDR3 is CASSLGGNTEAFF. The CDR3 region has the DNA TGCGCCAGCAGCTTGGGGGGCAACACTGAAGCTTTCTTT.

V is TRBV7-9 and J is TRBJ2-3; D may be TRBD2 (5 bases). The CDR3 contains 16 residues. Germline lookup yields CDR1 SEHNR and CDR2 FQNEAQ (reference sequence). Trimming cost V 5 bases and J 2 bases, with 17 bases left between them. This chain's CDR3 is CASSPSRAGDTDTQYF. In nucleotides, the CDR3 is TGTGCCAGCAGCCCGAGCCGCGCCGGGGACACAGATACGCAGTATTTT.

This chain connects TRBV27 to TRBJ2-7; TRBD2 agrees at 10 bases. V trimming: 0 bases; J trimming: 5 bases; junction bases outside the gene matches: 7. CDR1 is MNHEY, CDR2 SMNVEV, per germline (reference sequence). This CDR3 has 16 amino acids. CDR3 in amino acids: CASSLSLAGVRDEQYF. CDR3 coding DNA: TGTGCCAGCAGTTTATCCCTAGCGGGAGTGCGGGACGAGCAGTACTTC.

The chain carries TRBV5-4 and TRBJ2-1; possible D gene TRBD1, 6 bases. V was shortened by 5 bases and J by 10 bases, with 25 bases between the two germline ends. The CDR3 has 16 amino acids. CDR1 is SGHNT, CDR2 YYREEE, per germline (reference sequence). The CDR3 reads CASRMGGGRVRDEQFF. Here the CDR3 DNA reads TGTGCCAGCAGGATGGGTGGGGGCCGGGTTCGGGACGAGCAGTTCTTC.

The chain couples TRBV6-5 to TRBJ1-6; D gene unclear. Between the trimmed V and J ends, which lost 2 bases and 9 bases, there was a span of 11 bases. The CDR3 consists of 14 residues. Germline V gives CDR1 MNHEY, CDR2 SVGAGI. In nucleotides, the CDR3 is TGTGCCAGCAGTTACGAAACAGATGCTTCACCCCTCCACTTT. Translation gives CASSYETDASPLHF.

CDR3 sequence (DNA): TGTGCCAGCAGAGACAGGGGAAATGAAAAACTGTTTTTT. This gives the protein CASRDRGNEKLFF. The rearrangement uses TRBV5-4 and TRBJ1-4, with TRBD1 matching over 8 bases. CDR1 SGHNT and CDR2 YYREEE come from the germline V gene (reference sequence). CDR3 length: 13 residues. V lost 5 bases, J lost 5 bases, and 2 bases stayed unmatched.

The chain links TRBV5-1 to TRBJ2-1, with D maybe TRBD1 (6 bases). This CDR3 has 13 residues. The ends were cut back, 5 bases at V and 7 bases at J, with 13 bases in the middle. The V gene's germline CDR1 is SGHRS and CDR2 YFSETQ. CDR3 sequence (DNA): TGCGCCAGCAGGGCGACAGGTCGGAATGAGCAGTTCTTC. Translated: CASRATGRNEQFF.

The chain is built from TRBV2 and TRBJ2-3, with TRBD1 identical over 11 bases. In germline, CDR1 is SNHLY, CDR2 FYNNEI. The CDR3 extends over 13 amino acids. The J segment lost 4 bases and the V segment lost 11 bases, leaving 5 bases of the junction unmatched. This chain's CDR3 is CAYPGQGADTQYF. The CDR3 coding sequence is TGTGCCTACCCGGGACAGGGGGCAGATACGCAGTATTTT.

CDR3: CASSLEGVRSSTF. The CDR3 bases are TGCGCCAGCAGCTTGGAGGGGGTAAGGAGTTCCACCTTC. The rearrangement uses TRBV5-1 and TRBJ1-2; TRBD1 is a possible D gene (6 bases). Germline values: CDR1 SGHRS, CDR2 YFSETQ. Trimming stripped 0 bases from V and 13 bases from J, with 16 bases between. This CDR3 region has 13 residues. The full variable domain, rest sourced from reference TRBV5-1 and TRBJ1-2, is KAGVTQTPRYLIKTRGQQVTLSCSPISGHRSVSWYQQTPGQGLQFLFEYFSETQRNKGNFPGRFSGRQFSNSRSEMNVSTLELGDSALYLCASSLEGVRSSTFGSGTRLTVV.

The table lists this clone with a count of one. The chain joins TRBV7-9 to TRBJ2-1, with 7 bases that match TRBD1. Per germline, CDR1 SEHNR and CDR2 FQNEAQ (reference sequence). J was trimmed by 5 bases and V by 6 bases; bases with no gene match: 4. The CDR3 length is 13 residues. The CDR3 loop is CASRPQGNNEQFF. The CDR3, as DNA: TGTGCCAGCAGGCCACAGGGGAACAATGAGCAGTTCTTC. Combining the CDR3 with reference TRBV7-9 and TRBJ2-1 gives the whole variable domain DTGVSQNPRHKITKRGQNVTFRCDPISEHNRLYWYRQTLGQGPEFLTYFQNEAQLEKSRLLSDRFSAERPKGSFSTLEIQRTEQGDSAMYLCASRPQGNNEQFFGPGTRLTVL.